This entry lists 3 T cell receptor beta chains sequenced from one sample in a study of CD8 T cells in Susac syndrome. Random hexamers were used to reverse transcribe the RNA input (0.5 to 1 ug). MiXCR, run by TCRdb on the immunoSEQ multiplex PCR reads, gives a single entry per CDR3 protein. The sample includes hundreds of thousands of distinct CDR3 sequences, about 85% of them seen just once. The specimen was CD8+ T cells from PBMCs. The source of these receptors is a human donor with multiple sclerosis.

The chain uses TRBV27 and TRBJ1-2; D not certain. The CDR3 consists of 13 residues. Germline lookup yields CDR1 MNHEY and CDR2 SMNVEV (reference sequence). Trimming took off 0 bases at V and 2 bases at J, with 4 bases between the two ends. CDR3 sequence: CASSLSGNYGYTF. The CDR3, as DNA: TGTGCCAGCAGTTTATCAGGGAACTATGGCTACACCTTC.

This clonotype was picked up a small number of times. The CDR3 coding sequence is TGTGCCAGCAGCTCATGGGACAGGGAGCAGTACTTC. Encoded protein: CASSSWDREQYF. J is TRBJ2-7 and V is TRBV7-2; TRBD1 aligns across 8 bases. CDR1 SGHTA and CDR2 FQGNSA come from the germline V gene. CDR3 length: 12 amino acids. Trimming removed 4 bases from V and 7 bases from J; junction bases left unmatched: 3. Variable domain in full (rest from reference TRBV7-2 and TRBJ2-7): GAGVSQSPSNKVTEKGKDVELRCDPISGHTALYWYRQSLGQGLEFLIYFQGNSAPDKSGLPSDRFSAERTGGSVSTLTIQRTQQEDSAVYLCASSSWDREQYFGPGTRLTVT.

J is TRBJ2-7 and V is TRBV28; 12 bases match TRBD2. The germline V gene encodes CDR1 MDHEN and CDR2 SYDVKM. J was trimmed by 7 bases and V by 6 bases; bases with no gene match: 16. The CDR3 has 17 amino acids. CDR3 coding DNA: TGTGCCAGCAGGCAAAGGCCGGGACTAGCGGGCCCGGAGGAGCAGTACTTC. This encodes CASRQRPGLAGPEEQYF. Supplemented by reference TRBV28 and TRBJ2-7, the full variable domain reads DVKVTQSSRYLVKRTGEKVFLECVQDMDHENMFWYRQDPGLGLRLIYFSYDVKMKEKGDIPEGYSVSREKKERFSLILESASTNQTSMYLCASRQRPGLAGPEEQYFGPGTRLTVT.